A single sample gave rise to the 11 T cell receptor beta chains below, sequenced in a study of identical twins. TCRdb fed the 5' RACE reads into MiXCR, producing one record per CDR3 protein. The sample holds approximately 530,000 distinct CDR3 sequences; approximately 20% are singletons and the top ten take 0.45% to 0.5%. The same sample was also used in a study of yellow fever vaccine responses in identical twins.

The sequenced sample was CD4+ T cells sorted from blood. All receptors come from a woman under 30 in good health.

The rearrangement joins TRBV6-5 to TRBJ2-3; D unclear. Judging by the DNA end, TRBJ1-5 fits better; the J call may be wrong. This CDR3 spans 13 amino acids. Per germline, CDR1 MNHEY and CDR2 SVGAGI. The CDR3 spells CASSYPGVPTQHF. The CDR3 DNA reads TGTGCCAGCAGTTATCCGGGAGTTCCGACACAGCATTTT.

This CDR3 reads CASSYGLAGEAGELFF. In DNA, the CDR3 is TGTGCCAGCAGCTATGGACTAGCGGGAGAGGCCGGGGAGCTGTTTTTT. This chain connects TRBV5-5 to TRBJ2-2; 13 bases map to TRBD2. The CDR3 runs 16 residues. CDR1 is SGHKS and CDR2 is YYEKEE in the germline V gene (reference sequence). Trimming cost V 3 bases and J 6 bases; bases outside gene matches: 5.

This clonotype has just a few counts. This rearrangement joins TRBV6-4 to TRBJ2-2; D might be TRBD1 (6 bases). The V gene lost 6 bases and the J gene lost 4 bases, with 15 bases spanning the gap. Per the germline V gene, CDR1 is MRHNA and CDR2 is SNTAGT. CDR3 length equals 15 residues. This CDR3 is CASREQGLSTGELFF. CDR3 coding DNA: TGTGCCAGCAGAGAACAGGGCCTAAGCACCGGGGAGCTGTTTTTT.

The V call is TRBV3-1, the J call TRBJ2-2, with D tentatively TRBD1 or TRBD2 (5 bases each). Germline V gives CDR1 LGHDT, CDR2 YNNKEL (reference sequence). The V end lost 1 base, the J end lost 4 bases, and 13 bases lay between the germline ends. The CDR3 is 16 amino acids. CDR3 DNA: TGTGCCAGCAGCCAAGCAGGACATGGGGGCACCGGGGAGCTGTTTTTT. It yields the protein CASSQAGHGGTGELFF.

The chain is built from TRBV29-1 and TRBJ2-7, with D unresolved. The CDR3 is 11 amino acids. The ends were cut back, 3 bases at V and 6 bases at J, with 9 bases in the middle. Germline-derived CDR1 and CDR2 are SQVTM and ANQGSEA. This CDR3 reads CSVEVPSEQYF. As DNA, the CDR3 is TGCAGCGTTGAGGTTCCATCCGAGCAGTACTTC.

The table lists this clonotype with a few counts. DNA for the CDR3: TGCAGCGTTGAAGGGGGTACTAGCGGAAACACCGGGGAGCTGTTTTTT. This encodes CSVEGGTSGNTGELFF. The V gene is TRBV29-1, the J gene TRBJ2-2; 8 bases line up with TRBD2. The length of the CDR3 is 16 residues. Germline V gives CDR1 SQVTM, CDR2 ANQGSEA. V shed 1 base and J 2 bases; nucleotides not matched to a gene: 6.

The chain employs TRBV2 and TRBJ2-1; a weak D match, TRBD1 (5 bases). This CDR3 comprises 14 residues. Germline CDR1 SNHLY, CDR2 FYNNEI. Trimming cost V 7 bases and J 10 bases, with 20 bases left between them. The CDR3 region is CASKGLVSGPEQFF. The CDR3 nucleotides read TGTGCCAGCAAGGGGCTAGTCTCGGGTCCGGAGCAGTTCTTC.

This clonotype has just a few counts. The chain employs TRBV12-3 or TRBV12-4 and TRBJ2-7; 9 nucleotides agree with TRBD1. Unmatched junction bases numbered 6, after V lost 5 bases and J lost 4 bases. The CDR3 is 14 amino acids. CDR3 amino acids: CASSTGTGRYEQYF. The CDR3 DNA is TGTGCCAGCAGTACCGGGACAGGGAGGTACGAGCAGTACTTC.

This clonotype turned up a few times. CDR3 sequence reads: CASSQGQGLSYEQYF. CDR3 in DNA: TGTGCCAGCAGCCAGGGACAGGGGCTGTCCTACGAGCAGTACTTC. The chain is built from TRBV28 and TRBJ2-7; 10 bases line up with TRBD1. The trim removed 6 bases at V and 1 base at J, leaving 6 bases unmatched. CDR3 size: 15 residues. In germline, CDR1 is MDHEN, CDR2 SYDVKM.

This clonotype was seen ten or more times. The V call is TRBV25-1, the J call TRBJ2-1; 11 nucleotides line up with TRBD2. V lost 5 bases to trimming and J lost 5 bases; unmatched junction nucleotides: 2. Germline lookup yields CDR1 MGHDK and CDR2 SYGVNS. The CDR3 contains 14 residues. The CDR3 reads CASSTSGRHNEQFF. The CDR3 DNA follows: TGTGCCAGCAGTACTAGCGGGAGACACAATGAGCAGTTCTTC.

The chain carries TRBV3-1 and TRBJ2-7; D ambiguous. Trimming removed 4 bases at V and 5 bases at J, with 6 bases between. This CDR3 comprises 11 residues. CDR1 and CDR2 (germline): LGHDT, YNNKEL (reference sequence). The CDR3 DNA is TGTGCCAGCAGCCGGAGCCACGAGCAGTACTTC. It translates to CASSRSHEQYF.